This is a list of T cell receptor beta chains from one sample in a study of blood T cell repertoires in COVID-19. The data were produced by immunoSEQ multiplex PCR, yet TCRdb's version contains in-frame clones alone and is incomplete. Of 200,000 to 300,000 clones in the sample, around 80% are singletons; the top ten hold 4% to 5%. Sequenced: peripheral blood. The receptors derive from a man aged 55 to 70 with acute or convalescent COVID-19. The CDR3 runs from the conserved cysteine through the conserved F or W. D genes are given only for firm matches. Only part of the rows carry a size: once, few, many, or a class if the clone is expanded.

abundance	d_gene	v_gene	j_gene	CDR3aa	CDR3nt
.	TRBD1	TRBV4-1	TRBJ1-6	CASSLGQGSSYNSPLHF	TGCGCCAGCAGCCTGGGACAGGGAAGCTCCTATAATTCACCCCTCCACTTT
.	.	TRBV9	TRBJ1-2	CASSVDLGKPVDGYTF	TGTGCCAGCAGCGTAGATCTAGGCAAGCCGGTCGATGGCTACACCTTC
.	.	TRBV3-1/TRBV3-2	TRBJ2-3	CASSPLGADTQYF	TGTGCCAGCAGCCCCCTCGGGGCAGATACGCAGTATTTT
.	.	TRBV27	TRBJ2-7	CASSLGRGVPYEQYF	TGTGCCAGCAGTTTGGGTCGCGGGGTTCCCTACGAGCAGTACTTC
.	.	TRBV28	TRBJ1-1	CASIYTPGGNTEAFF	TGTGCCAGCATCTACACCCCGGGGGGAAACACTGAAGCTTTCTTT
few	TRBD2	TRBV6-5	TRBJ2-1	CASKLKRGGHEQFF	TGTGCCAGCAAGTTAAAGCGGGGGGGCCATGAGCAGTTCTTC
.	TRBD1	TRBV6-5	TRBJ1-2	CASNTQQGANYGYTF	TGTGCCAGCAATACTCAACAGGGGGCTAACTATGGCTACACCTTC
.	TRBD2	TRBV7-2	TRBJ2-1	CASSRAGTSGSNEQFF	TGTGCCAGCAGCCGCGCCGGGACTAGCGGGAGTAATGAGCAGTTCTTC
.	.	TRBV6-5	TRBJ2-7	CASSSLRDNDYEQYF	TGTGCCAGCAGTTCTCTCAGGGACAACGACTACGAGCAGTACTTC
.	.	TRBV6-6	TRBJ2-7	CASSYYLRGPSYEQYF	TGTGCCAGCAGTTACTACTTGCGCGGCCCCTCCTACGAGCAGTACTTC